This TCR beta chain was sequenced during a study of OX40 agonist ivuxolimab in advanced cancers. Notes on the study in general: Some nonresponders also had low normalized T-cell clonal expansion. It was not determined which antigens were specifically recognized by the peripheral T cells that had undergone clonal expansion. The CD4+ and CD8+ T cells in the blood had expanded clonally by week 6 at 0.1 to 3.0 mg/kg.

The junction had 9 bases not matched to a gene; V was cut back by 2 bases and J by 2 bases. The germline CDR1 and CDR2 sequences are LGHNA and YNFKEQ. This CDR3 spans 17 amino acids. Of note for this clone: Its antigen is undetermined.

Sequencing was performed with immunoSEQ multiplex PCR; in TCRdb, only in-frame clones are kept and a portion is missing. The sample has 70,000 to 75,000 clones; roughly 86% are singletons. This TCR derives from an adult with an advanced solid tumor such as melanoma, head and neck, liver or kidney cancer. The gene calls are TRBV4-2 and TRBJ2-7; 10 bases line up with TRBD2. Material: CD4+ or CD8+ T cells sorted from blood, obtained in a trial of the OX40 agonist ivuxolimab. CDR3 sequence reads: CASSQLASGSTAYEQYF. CDR3 nucleotide sequence: TGTGCCAGCAGCCAATTAGCTAGCGGGAGTACCGCCTACGAGCAGTACTTC.